Below, one TCR beta chain is given with its context. No cognate antigen has been identified for it. This entry belongs to a study of cytomegalovirus exposure and HLA in healthy donors (dated by TCRdb to about 2017). In terms of the full investigation: In an earlier analysis of around 540 of the donors, approximately 260 Gb of sequence data and approximately 100 million unique TCR beta sequences from roughly 200 million T cells were reported. Roughly 300 gigabases of sequencing data and approximately 85 million unique TCR sequences were included in an early release covering about 620 HLA-typed donors. Of the 300 to 500 genotyped donors, 65% to 90% were placed in the genetic ancestry cluster associated with self-reported Caucasian donors. The study aimed to test whether cataloging public T cell receptors could reveal signatures of past pathogen exposure. The T cell repertoires of several hundred subjects were profiled by immunosequencing and related to cytomegalovirus serostatus. In addition to the first cohort of 666 subjects, a separate validation cohort of 120 different subjects was used. To predict cytomegalovirus infection status, the study combined high-throughput TCR immunosequencing, statistical association of individual TCRs with disease status, and machine learning. To study patterns of TCR occurrence, a later analysis re-analyzed previously published TCR beta repertoires from several hundred donors and added high-resolution HLA genotyping. The later analysis used no new phenotypic data to find candidate immune exposures, relying instead on TCR beta sequences and their occurrence across donors. An earlier analysis of 587 of the donors used high-throughput TCR beta sequencing to judge whether each TCR beta V gene segment behaved as functional or pseudogenic. Donor age, sex, ethnicity and CMV serostatus were compiled alongside the repertoire data. A later genetic analysis used genome-wide SNP genotypes for about three fifths of the 666 donors, treating that subset as a discovery cohort. All discovery cohort repertoires had been generated using a single sequencing platform. HLA typing covered class I and class II loci at four-digit resolution. Typing coverage varied by locus: roughly 629-640 donors for A, B, C, DRB1 and DQB1; approximately 500 for DQA1; 600 to 610 for DPA1; around 450 for DPB1. Because of strong linkage in the cohort, roughly five DR-DQ haplotypes were treated as single units for association and clustering. Across roughly 420 genotyped donors of the cohort, an average of about 220,000 unique TCR beta nucleotide sequences per donor were sequenced, and 15% to 20% of those sequences were non-productive. On the study overall, not on this receptor specifically: Most TCR sequences were seen in very few donors, while some public TCRs were found in many individuals. A cluster of highly shared sequence variants was judged likely to be a technical artifact of the sequencing pipeline. A further reported finding was that TCR beta sequences accurately predicted the HLA-A and HLA-B alleles for most subjects in the first cohort. The cohort was sequenced for TCR beta chains only, and without alpha or paired-chain data the features that could be detected were limited. In both the original and validation cohorts, the classifier was reported to diagnose cytomegalovirus status with high specificity and sensitivity. According to a later analysis, parvovirus B19, influenza, CMV and Epstein-Barr virus appeared linked to several top co-occurrence clusters. In a later analysis, the rate of TCR association differed among HLA loci, with DRB1 alleles having the most associated TCRs and HLA-C alleles having the fewest. Some IMGT-functional V segments, including TRBV6-2 and TRBV6-3, could not be told apart with the 87-base-pair reads, so those segments were excluded. A later analysis found that most CMV-associated TCR beta chains appeared HLA-restricted, with HLA associations seemingly driven largely by CMV exposure. V-gene and J-gene trimming of TCR beta chains was associated with a missense DCLRE1C variant in a later genetic analysis, and the association was replicated in an independent cohort. Because counts were too low, fewer than 20 rarely observed V segments, including chromosome 9 orphons, were excluded from the earlier analysis of several hundred of the donors. Specific HLA alleles were associated with roughly 17,000 TCR beta sequences at a false discovery rate of 0.05 in a later analysis. Sequencing depth was assumed to be roughly uniform across donors in the presence/absence analyses, though that assumption may not hold. Correlated functional status among segregating V segments might reflect linkage disequilibrium, but an unknown experimental factor could not be ruled out. According to the authors, the approach could potentially be generalized to other disease states and immunological phenotypes. According to a later genetic analysis, donors in an Asian-associated ancestry cluster had fewer N-insertions in productive TCRs than the approximately 650-donor mean. Because some donors lacked HLA typing at each locus, the association tests relied only on the typed subset. Three of the identified cytomegalovirus-associated TCR beta chains were confirmed in vitro to be specific for cytomegalovirus antigens. In the study, around 160 TCR beta chains were listed as associated with cytomegalovirus. Immune exposure information for the cohort was limited to CMV serostatus. When HLA alleles, especially DR and DQ, strongly co-occurred, TCR associations were difficult to assign to individual alleles. In a later analysis, HLA-associated TCR beta chains were found to be more clonally expanded and to have lower generation probabilities than equally common non-associated chains. Broadly in line with IMGT annotations, most TCR beta V segments showed up in productive rearrangements about 87% or about 30% of the time in an earlier analysis of a few hundred of the donors.

Receptor amplification or capture employed the immunoSEQ multiplex PCR assay. For the multiplex PCR, a mixture combining 60 forward primers for TCR Vbeta segments and 13 reverse primers for TCR Jbeta segments was used. The CDR3 region of rearranged TCR beta genes was amplified from genomic DNA with a multiplex PCR assay. The amplified TCR beta libraries were sequenced on the Illumina HiSeq System as 87-base-pair reads. Under the source paper's analysis protocol: A later analysis tallied tens of millions of unique TCR beta chains across the 660 or so repertoires, and approximately 11 million of those chains were shared by two or more donors. To remove PCR and sequencing errors, raw reads were error-corrected and collapsed into unique sequences using a nearest-neighbor algorithm that merged closely related sequences. V, D and J gene segments were assigned by aligning CDR3 sequences to IMGT reference sequences. For a sequence to be retained, a match of at least six nucleotides was required to both a V gene segment and a J gene segment. A rearrangement counted as productive if the CDR3 had no stop codons and remained in frame with V and J, and every other rearrangement counted as non-productive. CDR3 was defined by IMGT convention, running from the second conserved V-encoded cysteine to the conserved J-encoded phenylalanine. The earlier analysis of approximately 500 of the donors excluded sequences that lacked an unambiguous match to a single V gene segment. In an earlier analysis of about 590 of the donors, a V segment was called functional when productive rearrangements were above 56.7%, and segregating when the standard deviation between donors exceeded 5%. To diagnose cytomegalovirus status from the catalog of TCR beta chain sequences, a statistical classification framework was built. V and J gene assignment, in a later analysis, came from comparing TCR nucleotide sequences with IMGT/GENE-DB human TR gene sequences. A later analysis assigned CDR3 sequences and most-parsimonious VDJ recombination scenarios with the TCRdist pipeline. In a later analysis, every TCR beta chain was defined by the combination of its CDR3 amino acid sequence and its V-gene family, and reads without a unique V-gene family were dropped. In a later analysis, fewer than 650 highly shared, low-generation-probability nucleotide sequences were removed to address suspected cross-contamination and a sequencing artifact. A later analysis calculated a clonal expansion index for each public chain from normalized within-repertoire ranks of inferred template counts. In a later analysis, generation probabilities were computed using a VDJ recombination model fitted to out-of-frame rearrangements, and the results were checked against IGoR. In a later analysis, hypergeometric tests were used to score TCR-TCR, TCR-HLA and TCR-CMV co-occurrence, with a repertoire-size bias correction applied to TCR pairs. False discovery rates were estimated in a later analysis by permuting HLA or CMV assignments 20 times. A later analysis grouped co-occurring TCRs with DBSCAN, adding TCRdist sequence similarity when clustering within HLA-allele-positive subsets. Repertoires with fewer than 30,000 or more than 120,000 public chains were left out of co-occurrence clustering, as were five repertoires with anomalous nucleotide sharing. TCRdb re-hosts the immuneACCESS table, in-frame sequences only. Its copies lack some clones; in the studies checked, an unresolved V gene accounts for under half of them, and the cause for the rest is not known. V, J and clone size are those of that table, while D and trimming were read from the DNA. The sample table on file contains over 100,000 clones. Jointly, the top ten make up 1.5% to 2% of the sample.

In total, approximately 700 healthy bone marrow donors made up the cohort. At the time of sampling, all cohort members were nominally healthy, though unrecorded immune exposures were likely present. The donor tested CMV seronegative, placing the donor among the 350 to 400 seronegative members of the cohort. Every donor gave a peripheral blood sample, and the peripheral blood mononuclear cells from that sample were used for TCR beta sequencing. The Qiagen DNeasy Blood Extraction Kit was used to extract genomic DNA from the blood cell samples. CDR1 is given as SGHTA and CDR2 as FQGTGA, both from the germline V gene. The CDR3 spans 12 residues, from the cysteine through the phenylalanine. Left in the record is the CDR3 DNA by itself, 36 bases read in frame from the first base. Trimming removed 0 bases from V and 6 bases from J, leaving 6 bases between the germline ends.

The origin of this receptor is a man between 18 and 29 years old in good health and CMV-seronegative. The sequenced material came from PBMCs. The chain uses TRBV7-3 and TRBJ2-7, with a weak D call of TRBD2 (5 bases match). Here is the DNA: TGTGCCAGCAGCTTAACCGCGGGCGAGCAGTACTTC. Its coded protein is CASSLTAGEQYF. The CDR3 plus the reference TRBV7-3 and TRBJ2-7 genes for the other parts give the full variable domain: GAGVSQTPSNKVTEKGKYVELRCDPISGHTALYWYRQSLGQGPEFLIYFQGTGAADDSGLPNDRFFAVRPEGSVSTLKIQRTERGDSAVYLCASSLTAGEQYFGPGTRLTVT.